This TCR beta chain was found in a study of cytomegalovirus exposure and HLA in healthy donors. Study background: The 130 or so validation repertoires used a platform that matched the one used for the 666 first-cohort repertoires, as a later analysis reported. Notes on the study in general: Later, an analysis found that TCR clusters from the first cohort tended to co-occur in the roughly 110 validation repertoires. Cytomegalovirus-associated TCR beta chains were listed, numbering some 170.

TCRdb keeps only in-frame clones here, not all; method: immunoSEQ multiplex PCR. The sample holds over 200,000 clones, around 90% seen once. In regard to this clone: The antigen is undetermined.

Separate from the approximately 670-subject first cohort, the roughly 120-subject validation cohort was the one that the donors belonged to. V lost 6 bases and J lost 2, with 13 bases in between. This CDR3 is 14 amino acids long. In germline, CDR1 is MNHEY, CDR2 SMNVEV (reference sequence). Material for sequencing was PBMCs. This sequence originates from a young woman in good health and CMV-seronegative. The chain combines TRBV27 with TRBJ1-1; TRBD1 is a possible D gene (5 bases). CDR3 nucleotide sequence: TGTGCCAGCAGCCCAGGCGGGACTAACACTGAAGCTTTCTTT. Protein: CASSPGGTNTEAFF.